This T cell receptor beta chain was obtained from a study of cytomegalovirus exposure and HLA in healthy donors (dated by TCRdb to the late 2010s). Regarding the complete study: In an earlier analysis of fewer than 750 of the donors, around 290 Gb of sequence data and approximately 120 million unique TCR beta sequences from 150 million to 200 million T cells were reported. Among the roughly 400 genotyped donors, approximately 77% belonged to the genetic ancestry cluster associated with self-reported Caucasian donors. Rather than drawing on any new phenotypic data, the later analysis identified candidate immune exposures from TCR beta sequences and the way those sequences occurred across donors. Besides the first cohort of about 730 subjects, a separate validation cohort made up of roughly 130 different subjects was used. The study used immunosequencing to profile the T cell repertoires of approximately 630 subjects and linked those repertoires to cytomegalovirus serostatus. Across 398 genotyped donors of the cohort, an average of about 220,000 unique TCR beta nucleotide sequences per donor were sequenced, and around 20% of those sequences were non-productive. The aim of the study was to test whether cataloging public T cell receptors could identify signatures of past pathogen exposure. An earlier analysis of around 580 of the donors used high-throughput TCR beta sequencing to judge whether each TCR beta V gene segment behaved as functional or pseudogenic. The number of donors typed differed by locus, with roughly 620-630 for A, B, C, DRB1 and DQB1, roughly 520 for DQA1, over 600 for DPA1, and approximately 470 for DPB1. Class I and class II HLA loci were covered by the typing at four-digit resolution. In a later analysis, previously published TCR beta repertoires from more than 500 donors were re-analyzed and high-resolution HLA genotyping was added so that TCR occurrence patterns could be studied. A handful of DR-DQ haplotypes were treated as single units for association and clustering because of strong linkage in the cohort. Approximately 300 gigabases of sequencing data and around 90 million unique TCR sequences made up an early release that covered approximately 650 HLA-typed donors. Genome-wide SNP genotypes for about three fifths of the roughly 670 donors were used in a later genetic analysis, which treated that subset as a discovery cohort. Every repertoire in the discovery cohort had been generated on one and the same sequencing platform. The study combined high-throughput TCR immunosequencing, statistical association of individual TCRs with disease status, and machine learning to predict cytomegalovirus infection status. Donor age, sex, ethnicity and CMV serostatus were compiled together with the repertoire data. Summary of the overall study and its limitations: Most CMV-associated TCR beta chains appeared to be HLA-restricted in a later analysis, and the HLA associations seemed to be driven largely by CMV exposure. Some IMGT-functional V segments, including TRBV6-2 and TRBV6-3, could not be told apart with the 87-base-pair reads, so those segments were excluded. Across donors, most TCR sequences were observed very rarely, whereas some public TCRs were present in many individuals. A total of 150 or so TCR beta chains were listed by the study as associated with cytomegalovirus. A later analysis associated 16,951 TCR beta sequences with specific HLA alleles at a false discovery rate of 0.05. CMV serostatus was the only immune exposure information available for the cohort. Assigning TCR associations to individual alleles was difficult when HLA alleles, especially DR and DQ, strongly co-occurred. Compared with the 666-donor mean, donors in an Asian-associated ancestry cluster had fewer N-insertions in productive TCRs, according to a later genetic analysis. An earlier analysis of around 540 of the donors showed that most TCR beta V segments appeared in productive rearrangements either about 87% or about 30% of the time, which broadly matched IMGT annotations. A later analysis reported that several top co-occurrence clusters appeared linked to parvovirus B19, influenza, CMV and Epstein-Barr virus. HLA typing was unavailable for some donors at each locus, so association tests used only the typed subset. Roughly 17 rarely observed V segments, including chromosome 9 orphons, were excluded from the earlier analysis of a few hundred of the donors because counts were too low. In vitro tests confirmed that three of the cytomegalovirus-associated TCR beta chains recognize cytomegalovirus antigens. The authors suggested that the approach could potentially be extended to other disease states and immunological phenotypes. In a later analysis, the rate of TCR association differed among HLA loci, with DRB1 alleles having the most associated TCRs and HLA-C alleles having the fewest. A cluster of highly shared sequence variants was judged likely to be a technical artifact of the sequencing pipeline. In both the original and validation cohorts, the classifier was reported to diagnose cytomegalovirus status with high specificity and sensitivity. A further reported finding was that TCR beta sequences accurately predicted the HLA-A and HLA-B alleles for most subjects in the first cohort. In a later genetic analysis, a missense DCLRE1C variant was associated with V-gene and J-gene trimming of TCR beta chains, and the association was replicated in an independent cohort. In a later analysis, HLA-associated TCR beta chains were found to be more clonally expanded and to have lower generation probabilities than equally common non-associated chains. Linkage disequilibrium might explain the correlated functional status among segregating V segments, but an unknown experimental factor could not be excluded. In this cohort, only TCR beta chains were sequenced, and detectable features were limited by the absence of alpha or paired-chain data. Presence/absence analyses assumed roughly uniform sequencing depth across donors, an assumption that may not hold.

The trim is 5 bases for V and 12 bases for J, with a gap of 8 bases between the germline ends. The germline V gene (reference sequence) gives CDR1 as SEHNR and CDR2 as FQNEAQ. From cysteine to phenylalanine, the CDR3 is 11 amino acids long. The DNA shown is the 33-base CDR3, in frame from base 1. The cohort comprised 550 to 700 healthy bone marrow donors. At the time of sampling, all cohort members were nominally healthy, though unrecorded immune exposures were likely present. The donor tested CMV seropositive, placing the donor among the 289 seropositive members of the cohort. Every donor gave a peripheral blood sample, and the peripheral blood mononuclear cells from that sample were used for TCR beta sequencing. The Qiagen DNeasy Blood Extraction Kit was used to extract genomic DNA from the blood cell samples. This clone was picked up one time. Its cognate antigen has yet to be identified. Base qualities are not provided; no much larger clone lies one nucleotide away.

Library generation was performed with the immunoSEQ multiplex PCR assay. The multiplex PCR relied on a mix of 60 forward primers for TCR Vbeta segments and 13 reverse primers for TCR Jbeta segments. The CDR3 region of rearranged TCR beta genes was amplified from genomic DNA by a multiplex PCR assay. On the Illumina HiSeq System, the amplified TCR beta libraries were sequenced as 87-base-pair reads. Under the source paper's analysis protocol: A later analysis tallied 75 million to 95 million unique TCR beta chains across the 660 or so repertoires, and approximately 9.9 million of those chains were shared by two or more donors. A nearest-neighbor algorithm error-corrected the raw reads and collapsed the reads into unique sequences, merging closely related sequences to remove PCR and sequencing errors. CDR3 sequences were aligned to IMGT reference sequences to assign V, D and J gene segments. Each retained sequence needed at least a six-nucleotide match to both a V gene segment and a J gene segment. Rearrangements were called productive when the CDR3 lacked stop codons and stayed in frame with V and J; all others were non-productive. Following IMGT convention, CDR3 was defined as the stretch from the second conserved V-encoded cysteine up to the conserved J-encoded phenylalanine. Sequences without an unambiguous match to a single V gene segment were excluded from the earlier analysis of about 630 of the donors. An earlier analysis of several hundred of the donors called V segments functional above 56.7% productive rearrangements and segregating when the between-donor standard deviation exceeded 5%. A statistical classification framework was built for diagnosing cytomegalovirus status from the catalog of TCR beta chain sequences. A later analysis assigned V and J genes by comparing TCR nucleotide sequences with IMGT/GENE-DB human TR gene sequences. A later analysis assigned CDR3 sequences and most-parsimonious VDJ recombination scenarios with the TCRdist pipeline. In a later analysis, each TCR beta chain was defined by its CDR3 amino acid sequence together with its V-gene family, and reads lacking a unique V-gene family were excluded. To address suspected cross-contamination and a sequencing artifact, a later analysis removed approximately 590 highly shared, low-generation-probability nucleotide sequences. For each public chain, a later analysis derived a clonal expansion index from normalized ranks of inferred template counts within each repertoire. A later analysis computed generation probabilities with a VDJ recombination model fitted to out-of-frame rearrangements, and checked the results against IGoR. In a later analysis, TCR-TCR, TCR-HLA and TCR-CMV co-occurrence was scored with hypergeometric tests, and a repertoire-size bias correction was applied to TCR pairs. A later analysis estimated false discovery rates by permuting HLA or CMV assignments 20 times. In a later analysis, co-occurring TCRs were grouped with DBSCAN, and TCRdist sequence similarity was added when clustering was performed within HLA-allele-positive subsets. Repertoires with fewer than 30,000 or more than 120,000 public chains were left out of co-occurrence clustering, as were five repertoires with anomalous nucleotide sharing. TCRdb limited this immuneACCESS table to in-frame rearrangements with V and J called. A share of clones is missing; checked studies link under half to unresolved V genes, and the rest is unexplained. V and J calls and clone size come straight from that table; D and trimming were deduced from the DNA. The sample table records 65,000 to 85,000 clones; about 76% of these occur just once. The leading ten clones occupy around 10% of the sample.

Recombination connected TRBV7-9 to TRBJ1-6, with a tentative D gene TRBD1 over 5 matching bases. Sequenced material: PBMCs. This sequence was found in a male donor in good health and CMV-seropositive. The CDR3 amino acid sequence is: CASSGGGPLHF. In nucleotides, the sequence is TGTGCCAGCAGCGGGGGGGGACCCCTCCACTTT. Outside the CDR3, residues come from the reference TRBV7-9 and TRBJ1-6 proteins, so the full variable domain is: DTGVSQNPRHKITKRGQNVTFRCDPISEHNRLYWYRQTLGQGPEFLTYFQNEAQLEKSRLLSDRFSAERPKGSFSTLEIQRTEQGDSAMYLCASSGGGPLHFGNGTRLTVT.